This record concerns one T cell receptor beta chain sequence. Its antigen remains unidentified. The sample originates from a study of long-term antiretroviral therapy in people with HIV. Findings of the study overall: Increased diversity was seen after ART, yet it remained lower than in transplant donor controls. Repertoire composition at all time points was dominated by clones that had expanded before ART. No data were available on ART adherence, viral resistance or therapy changes.

This CDR3 comprises 14 residues. V was clipped by 4 bases and J by 2 bases; unmatched bases: 4. The germline gives CDR1 SGHNT, CDR2 YYREEE (reference sequence). Survey level was the resolution at which the v3.0 immunoSEQ assay ran. TCRdb keeps only in-frame clones here, not all; method: immunoSEQ multiplex PCR. Of tens of thousands of clones in the sample, around 94% were seen once. The source is a woman aged 50 to 60 with HIV. V usage is TRBV5-4 and J usage is TRBJ2-7, with 9 positions matching TRBD1. This specimen was unsorted PBMCs, taken 4.1 years after starting antiretroviral therapy. The CDR3 is CASSRTGAPYEQYF. DNA of the CDR3: TGTGCCAGCAGCCGGACAGGGGCTCCCTACGAGCAGTACTTC.